The rows below give T cell receptor beta chains drawn from one sample of a study of T cell repertoires in cytomegalovirus infection. The antigens for these receptors are not known. From the reads, TCRdb called clonotypes with MiXCR, one entry per CDR3 protein. The sample records around 310,000 distinct CDR3 sequences, 25% to 30% being singletons. The sample in question was cultured PBMCs, obtained from culture after CMV antigen stimulation. The receptors here all came from a human donor in good health (CMV status not recorded). Some clones in this sample may be carry-over from other donors' samples. Each CDR3 is given with its conserved first and last residue. The order of the fields is V gene, CDR3 length, D gene, clone size, J gene, CDR3 protein, CDR3 DNA. The D gene is left open where the match is weak. Size is omitted from some rows. Given values are once, few, many or a class for expanded clones.

TRBV4-1	17	-	few	TRBJ2-3	CASSQLLARVNTDTQYF	TGCGCCAGCAGCCAACTCTTAGCTAGAGTCAACACAGATACGCAGTATTTT
TRBV14	12	-	-	TRBJ1-2	CASSQEYGGYTF	TGTGCCAGCAGCCAAGAATACGGGGGCTACACCTTC
TRBV7-2	15	-	many	TRBJ2-1	CASSLVPFSYNEQFF	TGTGCCAGCAGCTTAGTCCCCTTCTCCTACAATGAGCAGTTCTTC
TRBV12-3/TRBV12-4	14	-	once	TRBJ2-3	CASSPYKSTDTQYF	TGTGCCAGCAGCCCCTACAAGAGCACAGATACGCAGTATTTT
TRBV7-9	17	TRBD1	-	TRBJ1-1	CASSHPTGVLGDTEAFF	TGTGCCAGCAGCCACCCGACAGGGGTTCTTGGAGACACTGAAGCTTTCTTT
TRBV6-6	12	-	once	TRBJ1-1	CASILSWTEAFF	TGTGCCAGCATCCTAAGTTGGACTGAAGCTTTCTTT
TRBV2	15	TRBD2	few	TRBJ2-2	CARKGLAVDTGELFF	TGTGCCAGAAAGGGACTAGCGGTGGATACCGGGGAGCTGTTTTTT
TRBV28	14	-	few	TRBJ2-1	CASYPGPRVNEQFF	TGTGCCAGCTACCCGGGACCCCGAGTAAATGAGCAGTTCTTC
TRBV7-2	15	-	many	TRBJ1-3	CASSSQISSGNTIYF	TGTGCCAGCAGCTCCCAAATTAGCTCTGGAAACACCATATATTTT
TRBV12-3/TRBV12-4	15	TRBD1	many	TRBJ1-4	CASSLGDRDNEKLFF	TGTGCCAGCAGTCTGGGGGACAGAGATAATGAAAAACTGTTTTTT
TRBV2	13	-	-	TRBJ1-2	CASSETRAWGYTF	TGTGCCAGCAGTGAAACCAGGGCGTGGGGCTACACCTTC
TRBV20-1	14	-	few	TRBJ1-5	CSAKRPGSYQPQHF	TGCAGTGCCAAGAGGCCGGGGTCCTATCAGCCCCAGCATTTT
TRBV7-8	14	-	many	TRBJ1-1	CASSLGSGPAEAFF	TGTGCCAGCAGCTTAGGGTCGGGGCCCGCTGAAGCTTTCTTT
TRBV7-6	15	TRBD1	-	TRBJ2-7	CASSFVTGSSYEQYF	TGTGCCAGCAGCTTCGTGACAGGGAGCTCCTACGAGCAGTACTTC
TRBV20-1	17	-	-	TRBJ2-1	CSARGQEFLSSYNEQFF	TGCAGTGCTAGGGGCCAGGAGTTCCTGAGCTCCTACAATGAGCAGTTCTTC
TRBV20-1	17	-	-	TRBJ1-6	CSARIQGLNSYNSPLHF	TGCAGTGCTAGAATACAGGGTCTGAACTCCTATAATTCACCCCTCCACTTT
TRBV20-1	14	-	few	TRBJ1-1	CSAADSWQNTEAFF	TGCAGTGCAGCAGATTCGTGGCAAAACACTGAAGCTTTCTTT
TRBV6-5	14	-	-	TRBJ1-6	CATESRSYNSPLHF	TGTGCCACGGAATCCCGCTCCTATAATTCACCCCTCCACTTT
TRBV12-3/TRBV12-4	14	-	few	TRBJ1-4	CASRPGTLNEKLFF	TGTGCCAGCAGACCTGGGACATTAAATGAAAAACTGTTTTTT
TRBV6-8	13	-	-	TRBJ2-7	CASVDLRSYEQYF	TGTGCCAGTGTTGACCTCCGGAGCTACGAGCAGTACTTC
TRBV12-3/TRBV12-4	14	-	few	TRBJ1-2	CASSFDNRAHGYTF	TGTGCCAGCAGTTTCGATAATAGGGCTCATGGCTACACCTTC
TRBV4-2	16	-	few	TRBJ1-4	CASSQEGAQHNEKLFF	TGTGCCAGCAGCCAAGAGGGGGCACAGCATAATGAAAAACTGTTTTTT
TRBV4-2	19	-	-	TRBJ1-5	CASSQGGIYEDTWTQPQHF	TGTGCCAGCAGCCAAGGTGGCATTTACGAAGACACTTGGACTCAGCCCCAGCATTTT
TRBV11-2	13	-	few	TRBJ2-7	CASSLDRAGEQYF	TGTGCCAGCAGCTTAGATCGAGCGGGCGAGCAGTACTTC
TRBV2	12	-	-	TRBJ2-7	CASREQGYEQYF	TGTGCCAGCAGAGAACAGGGCTACGAGCAGTACTTC
TRBV27	16	TRBD1	-	TRBJ1-2	CASSLTGGGSGYGYTF	TGTGCCAGCAGTTTGACAGGGGGGGGTTCTGGCTATGGCTACACCTTC
TRBV7-2	15	-	-	TRBJ2-6	CASSRHSSGANVLTF	TGTGCCAGCAGCCGACACAGCTCTGGGGCCAACGTCCTGACTTTC
TRBV7-3	16	TRBD1	few	TRBJ2-2	CASSAQGAVATGELFF	TGTGCCAGCAGCGCACAGGGGGCGGTGGCCACCGGGGAGCTGTTTTTT
TRBV2	14	TRBD1	few	TRBJ2-1	CASSSRTGYNEQFF	TGTGCCAGCAGTTCCCGGACAGGGTACAATGAGCAGTTCTTC
TRBV28	16	TRBD2	-	TRBJ2-1	CASSTPGAGGPNEQFF	TGTGCCAGCAGCACCCCAGGGGCGGGAGGGCCGAATGAGCAGTTCTTC
TRBV28	17	-	few	TRBJ1-5	CASRGLRGRRSTQPQHF	TGTGCCAGCAGGGGTCTCCGGGGCCGGAGATCTACTCAGCCCCAGCATTTT
TRBV11-2	19	-	few	TRBJ2-1	CASSSIKRSRAEFSNEQFF	TGTGCCAGCAGCTCGATTAAGCGTTCAAGAGCGGAGTTTAGCAATGAGCAGTTCTTC
TRBV5-6	17	-	few	TRBJ1-3	CASSLSLSVLSGNTIYF	TGTGCCAGCAGCTTGTCCCTTTCCGTTCTCTCCGGAAACACCATATATTTT
TRBV7-9	13	-	-	TRBJ2-6	CASCAVGANVLTF	TGTGCCAGCTGCGCGGTTGGGGCCAACGTCCTGACTTTC
TRBV3-1	15	TRBD2	-	TRBJ2-7	CASSLSGAGGYEQYF	TGTGCCAGCAGCCTTTCTGGAGCGGGAGGCTACGAGCAGTACTTC
TRBV13	16	-	few	TRBJ1-1	CASSYGGPGMNTEAFF	TGTGCCAGCAGCTACGGAGGGCCGGGAATGAACACTGAAGCTTTCTTT
TRBV5-1	12	-	few	TRBJ2-7	CASSQNRDEQYF	TGCGCCAGCAGCCAAAACAGGGACGAGCAGTACTTC
TRBV11-2	15	TRBD2	-	TRBJ2-1	CASSLTSGGAHEQFF	TGTGCCAGCAGCCTGACTAGCGGGGGGGCCCATGAGCAGTTCTTC
TRBV7-6	16	TRBD2	many	TRBJ2-7	CASSLLSSGRFYEQYF	TGTGCCAGCAGCTTATTGTCTAGCGGGAGGTTTTACGAGCAGTACTTC
TRBV7-9	14	-	-	TRBJ1-1	CASTMGGWDTEAFF	TGTGCCAGCACCATGGGAGGGTGGGACACTGAAGCTTTCTTT
TRBV3-1	13	-	-	TRBJ2-7	CASSQRGGYEQYF	TGTGCCAGCAGCCAACGTGGGGGCTACGAGCAGTACTTC
TRBV12-3/TRBV12-4	15	-	few	TRBJ1-1	CASSPRAAQNTEAFF	TGTGCCAGCAGCCCTAGGGCGGCTCAGAACACTGAAGCTTTCTTT
TRBV12-3/TRBV12-4	14	-	-	TRBJ1-4	CASSFPQFSEKLFF	TGTGCCAGCAGTTTCCCGCAGTTTAGTGAAAAACTGTTTTTT